This TCR beta chain emerged from a study of blood T cell repertoires in COVID-19. Profiled with immunoSEQ multiplex PCR; TCRdb holds only in-frame clones, not every one. The repertoire holds hundreds of thousands of clones, with approximately 84% as singletons. The CDR3 has 16 residues. Trimming took 4 bases from V and 5 from J; bases not matched to a gene: 8. CDR1 and CDR2 from the germline V gene are SGHVS and FQNEAQ. This sequence was found in a woman older than 75 with acute or convalescent COVID-19. Sequenced: peripheral blood. The rearrangement joins TRBV7-8 to TRBJ2-2, with 9 bases fitting TRBD1. The DNA of the CDR3 is TGTGCCAGCAGCTCCAAACAGGGGGCGCGGACCGGGGAGCTGTTTTTT. Protein product: CASSSKQGARTGELFF.